Below are 24 T cell receptor beta chains sequenced from a single sample in a study of T cells after yellow fever vaccination. TCRdb independently ran MiXCR on the 5' RACE reads; one entry per CDR3 protein. The sample has some 390,000 distinct CDR3 sequences, approximately 5.7% seen once. Sequenced here: PBMCs, sampled 5 days after the yellow fever booster vaccination. These receptor sequences come from a man under 40 who received the YFV17D yellow fever vaccine.

This clonotype was counted a few times. At one end, the junction sequence differs from germline, possibly due to a read error. J is TRBJ2-5 and V is TRBV12-3 or TRBV12-4, with D uncertain. This CDR3 contains 14 residues. The CDR3 sequence: CPVVRSVDQETQYF. The CDR3 DNA is TGCCCCGTAGTTAGGAGTGTGGATCAAGAGACCCAGTACTTC.

This clonotype was detected ten times or more. The genes are TRBV27 and TRBJ2-7; D is perhaps TRBD2 (6 bases). Germline CDR1 MNHEY, CDR2 SMNVEV (reference sequence). CDR3 size: 13 residues. V lost 5 bases, J lost 2 bases, and 10 bases lay in between. In DNA, the CDR3 is TGTGCCAGCAGTGGGGGGAGAACCTACGAGCAGTACTTC. Amino acid sequence: CASSGGRTYEQYF.

This clonotype was observed a handful of times. The rearrangement joins TRBV2 to TRBJ2-3, with 10 bases aligning to TRBD1. Looked up from germline, CDR1 is SNHLY and CDR2 is FYNNEI. V lost 11 bases, J lost 5 bases, and 7 bases stayed unmatched. The CDR3 has 13 residues. The CDR3 nucleotides read TGTGCCGGCCGGGACAGGGGTGGAGATACGCAGTATTTT. Encoded protein: CAGRDRGGDTQYF. The variable domain in full, completed from reference TRBV2 and TRBJ2-3, reads EPEVTQTPSHQVTQMGQEVILRCVPISNHLYFYWYRQILGQKVEFLVSFYNNEISEKSEIFDDQFSVERPDGSNFTLKIRSTKLEDSAMYFCAGRDRGGDTQYFGPGTRLTVL.

In this sample, this clonotype turned up a few times. The rearrangement uses TRBV4-3 and TRBJ2-1; TRBD1 agrees at 8 bases. Trimming removed 0 bases from V and 8 bases from J; junction bases left unmatched: 6. The CDR3 consists of 15 residues. CDR1 and CDR2 from the germline V gene are LGHNA and YSLEER. CDR3 amino acids: CASSQDFRGQDEQFF. The CDR3 coding sequence is TGCGCCAGCAGCCAAGATTTCAGGGGGCAAGATGAGCAGTTCTTC.

This clonotype was observed many times. The V gene is TRBV6-5, the J gene TRBJ2-2; D possibly corresponds to TRBD2 (7 bases). Trimming took 2 bases from V and 1 from J, leaving 17 bases between them. Germline assignment: CDR1 MNHEY and CDR2 SVGAGI. This CDR3 is 18 amino acids long. CDR3 loop: CASSYDSTGRGNTGELFF. DNA for the CDR3: TGTGCCAGCAGTTACGACAGTACAGGGAGGGGGAACACCGGGGAGCTGTTTTTT.

This clonotype came up a few times. Here the CDR3 DNA reads TGTGCCAGCAGTTACTCCGGACTAGCGGGAGTGAACACCGGGGAGCTGTTTTTT. It codes for CASSYSGLAGVNTGELFF. The V call is TRBV6-5, the J call TRBJ2-2; 13 positions match TRBD2. The CDR3 is 18 amino acids. V was clipped by 0 bases and J by 1 base; unmatched bases: 2. Germline CDR1 reads MNHEY; CDR2 reads SVGAGI.

This clonotype was detected many times. The chain has TRBV20-1 and TRBJ2-3; TRBD2 agrees at 8 bases. The V segment lost 7 bases and the J segment 3 bases; nucleotides outside the gene matches: 15. The germline V gene has CDR1 DFQATT and CDR2 SNEGSKA (reference sequence). The CDR3 sequence is 16 residues long. The CDR3 spells CSGFRPGGPMTDTQYF. CDR3 DNA sequence: TGCAGTGGTTTCCGACCGGGAGGGCCCATGACAGATACGCAGTATTTT.

Many counts were recorded for this clonotype. J is TRBJ1-5 and V is TRBV7-6; D is perhaps TRBD1 (5 bases). The V gene lost 5 bases and the J gene lost 3 bases, with 8 bases spanning the gap. The V gene's germline CDR1 is SGHVS and CDR2 FNYEAQ. The CDR3 has 13 residues. CDR3 sequence reads: CASSPGFNQPQHF. The CDR3 DNA reads TGTGCCAGCAGCCCAGGGTTCAATCAGCCCCAGCATTTT.

This clonotype was seen ten or more times. This sequence joins TRBV5-1 and TRBJ2-7, with 13 bases matching TRBD2. Losses at the gene ends were 7 bases for V and 7 bases for J; bases not matched to a gene: 5. Per germline, CDR1 SGHRS and CDR2 YFSETQ. The CDR3 sequence is 13 residues long. This CDR3 reads CASGLAGEREQYF. CDR3 DNA sequence: TGCGCCAGCGGACTAGCGGGAGAAAGAGAGCAGTACTTC.

This clonotype was detected ten times or more. The CDR3 loop reads CASSGSGATSSETQYF. CDR3 in DNA: TGCGCCAGCAGTGGAAGCGGGGCCACCTCCAGCGAGACCCAGTACTTC. The chain uses TRBV5-1 and TRBJ2-5, with TRBD2 matching over 7 bases. V gave up 5 bases and J gave up 5 bases; unmatched junction bases: 15. Germline values: CDR1 SGHRS, CDR2 YFSETQ. The CDR3 spans 16 residues. The variable domain in full, completed from reference TRBV5-1 and TRBJ2-5, reads KAGVTQTPRYLIKTRGQQVTLSCSPISGHRSVSWYQQTPGQGLQFLFEYFSETQRNKGNFPGRFSGRQFSNSRSEMNVSTLELGDSALYLCASSGSGATSSETQYFGPGTRLLVL.

V and J are TRBV20-1 and TRBJ2-1; 7 bases agree with TRBD2. The germline gives CDR1 DFQATT, CDR2 SNEGSKA (reference sequence). CDR3 size: 19 residues. V lost 4 bases, J lost 0 bases, and 18 bases stayed unmatched. This chain's CDR3 is CSAKDPGLAGHTSYNEQFF. The CDR3 bases are TGCAGTGCTAAGGATCCGGGCTTAGCGGGTCACACCTCCTACAATGAGCAGTTCTTC.

This clonotype has a count of ten or more. The J gene is TRBJ2-3, the V gene TRBV20-1; TRBD2 aligns across 9 bases. Germline loops: CDR1 DFQATT, CDR2 SNEGSKA (reference sequence). The CDR3 sequence is 17 residues long. The junction had 13 bases not matched to a gene; V was cut back by 6 bases and J by 0 bases. The CDR3 loop is CSARLADARRSTDTQYF. As DNA, the CDR3 is TGCAGTGCAAGACTAGCGGATGCTCGAAGGAGCACAGATACGCAGTATTTT.

This clonotype was seen a handful of times. The chain combines TRBV19 with TRBJ1-5; 9 bases are shared with TRBD1. The CDR3 has 17 amino acids. V lost 8 bases, J lost 3 bases, and 14 bases stayed unmatched. Germline CDR1 is LNHDA and CDR2 is SQIVND (reference sequence). CDR3 sequence reads: CASRGPGTGFTNQPQHF. The CDR3 nucleotides read TGTGCCAGTCGGGGTCCCGGGACAGGGTTCACCAATCAGCCCCAGCATTTT. Based on the CDR3 plus reference TRBV19 and TRBJ1-5, the full variable domain is DGGITQSPKYLFRKEGQNVTLSCEQNLNHDAMYWYRQDPGQGLRLIYYSQIVNDFQKGDIAEGYSVSREKKESFPLTVTSAQKNPTAFYLCASRGPGTGFTNQPQHFGDGTRLSIL.

Many counts were recorded for this clonotype. The gene calls are TRBV5-1 and TRBJ1-2; D gene uncertain. Germline V gene lookup returns CDR1 SGHRS and CDR2 YFSETQ. V was trimmed by 0 bases and J by 4 bases, leaving 7 bases between them. The CDR3 contains 13 residues. CDR3 region: CASSLVSGYGYTF. The CDR3 nucleotides read TGCGCCAGCAGCTTGGTTTCGGGCTATGGCTACACCTTC.

This clonotype was counted only a few times. The chain couples TRBV7-2 to TRBJ2-2, with 13 bases aligning to TRBD2. This CDR3 comprises 17 residues. Germline CDR1 reads SGHTA; CDR2 reads FQGNSA. The trim removed 5 bases at V and 3 bases at J, leaving 6 bases unmatched. The CDR3 DNA sequence: TGTGCCAGCAGCCGGACTAGCGGGAGAGGCGACACCGGGGAGCTGTTTTTT. It encodes CASSRTSGRGDTGELFF.

This clonotype was observed a few times. V and J are TRBV5-1 and TRBJ2-7; the D gene could be TRBD1 or TRBD2 (5 bases each). The ends were cut back, 6 bases at V and 3 bases at J, with 16 bases in the middle. The CDR3 covers 14 residues. Germline loops: CDR1 SGHRS, CDR2 YFSETQ. CDR3 region: CASTPGTDHYEQYF. CDR3 DNA: TGCGCCAGCACTCCCGGGACGGATCACTACGAGCAGTACTTC.

The J gene is TRBJ2-7, the V gene TRBV12-3 or TRBV12-4; 8 nucleotides match TRBD1. The trim removed 6 bases at V and 6 bases at J, leaving 7 bases unmatched. This CDR3 comprises 13 residues. The CDR3 bases are TGTGCCAGCAGCAGGACAGGGCCGGGCGAGCAGTACTTC. Protein product: CASSRTGPGEQYF.

The chain is built from TRBV5-5 and TRBJ1-1, with 9 bases identical to TRBD1. With V trimmed by 7 bases and J by 4 bases, 8 bases remained unmatched. The V gene's germline CDR1 is SGHKS and CDR2 YYEKEE (reference sequence). The CDR3 length is 14 residues. CDR3 loop: CASGYTGGVTEAFF. In nucleotides, the CDR3 is TGTGCCAGCGGTTACACAGGGGGCGTCACTGAAGCTTTCTTT.

This clonotype was picked up a small number of times. The rearrangement uses TRBV18 and TRBJ1-5, with D uncertain. V lost 0 bases, J lost 3 bases, and 12 bases lay in between. The CDR3 extends over 16 amino acids. Germline-derived CDR1 and CDR2 are KGHSH and LQKENI. CDR3 amino acids: CASSPPGGSVNQPQHF. The CDR3 DNA is TGTGCCAGCTCACCACCAGGAGGGTCGGTCAATCAGCCCCAGCATTTT.

This clonotype was recorded at least ten times. V and J are TRBV5-1 and TRBJ2-7, with 8 bases identical to TRBD2. Trimming cost V 0 bases and J 2 bases; bases outside gene matches: 4. Germline lookup yields CDR1 SGHRS and CDR2 YFSETQ. The CDR3 loop spans 15 amino acids. This CDR3 is CASSLEPGLAYEQYF. The CDR3 DNA is TGCGCCAGCAGCTTGGAACCGGGACTAGCCTACGAGCAGTACTTC. The variable domain in full, completed from reference TRBV5-1 and TRBJ2-7, reads KAGVTQTPRYLIKTRGQQVTLSCSPISGHRSVSWYQQTPGQGLQFLFEYFSETQRNKGNFPGRFSGRQFSNSRSEMNVSTLELGDSALYLCASSLEPGLAYEQYFGPGTRLTVT.

J is TRBJ2-2 and V is TRBV18, with D maybe TRBD1 (6 bases). The V end was cut by 2 bases, the J end by 1 base, with 11 bases between. In germline, CDR1 is KGHSH, CDR2 LQKENI. The CDR3 sequence is 16 residues long. The CDR3 nucleotides are TGTGCCAGCTCACCATTCGGACAGAAGAACACCGGGGAGCTGTTTTTT. It is translated as CASSPFGQKNTGELFF.

This chain links TRBV5-1 with TRBJ2-1; D is possibly TRBD1 (6 bases). Germline V gene sequence: CDR1 SGHRS, CDR2 YFSETQ. CDR3 size: 11 residues. V lost 6 bases and J 16 bases, leaving 17 bases between the germline ends. As DNA, the CDR3 is TGCGCCAGCAACCACAGGGATCCCGACTTCTTC. Its translation: CASNHRDPDFF.

This clonotype was observed a handful of times. This rearrangement joins TRBV24-1 to TRBJ2-1; 11 bases align to TRBD2. J gave up 4 bases and V 4 bases, and 5 bases lay outside the gene matches. CDR3 size: 16 residues. CDR1 and CDR2 from the germline V gene are KGHDR and SFDVKD. In DNA, the CDR3 is TGTGCCACCAGTGACTTCACTAGCGGGAGTTACAATGAGCAGTTCTTC. Protein sequence: CATSDFTSGSYNEQFF.

The J gene is TRBJ1-3, the V gene TRBV7-2, with D unclear. The ends were cut back, 6 bases at V and 0 bases at J, with 12 bases in the middle. Germline CDR1 is SGHTA and CDR2 is FQGNSA. The CDR3 length is 15 residues. The CDR3 DNA follows: TGTGCCAGCAGTCCCGCAAGATCCTCTGGAAACACCATATATTTT. Protein product: CASSPARSSGNTIYF. Complete variable domain (other parts from reference TRBV7-2 and TRBJ1-3): GAGVSQSPSNKVTEKGKDVELRCDPISGHTALYWYRQSLGQGLEFLIYFQGNSAPDKSGLPSDRFSAERTGGSVSTLTIQRTQQEDSAVYLCASSPARSSGNTIYFGEGSWLTVV.